This TCR beta chain was sequenced in a study of T cell responses to AZD1222 COVID-19 vaccine. Study observations and caveats: Along spike, vaccine-associated CD4 TCRs were found throughout, with dominance at 160-218 and 743-854. In the spike-specific TCR repertoire, nearly half reportedly target unmutated variant regions. Baseline testing showed seropositivity in only five or six AZD1222 recipients. The donor cohort was predominantly white British with a female majority, and clonal diversity may have been underestimated.

Using immunoSEQ multiplex PCR, the repertoire was profiled, and TCRdb retains in-frame clones only, with some absent. The sample contains 80,000 to 130,000 clones, more than 75% of which appear only once. This CDR3 has 15 residues. The V gene's germline CDR1 is MNHEY and CDR2 SVGEGT. Losses at the gene ends were 4 bases for V and 6 bases for J; bases not matched to a gene: 8. Remarks on this clone: Antigen unknown.

The specimen was peripheral blood, collected on day 0 of AZD1222 vaccination. V and J are TRBV6-2 or TRBV6-3 and TRBJ1-5; 8 bases line up with TRBD1. The origin of this receptor is an adult in good health. The CDR3 DNA follows: TGTGCCAGCAGTTTCCTGGACAGGGTTGGTCAGCCCCAGCATTTT. It encodes CASSFLDRVGQPQHF.